This entry describes one T cell receptor beta chain. The antigen is undetermined. This sample stems from a study of shared clonotypes between healthy human individuals. Whole-study context: A couple of female and a few male donors aged 18 to 49 were enrolled. Points from the study as a whole: The sharing of around 5% of naive CD4 clonotypes was seen across several donors. All-four-donor shared clonotypes had higher generation probabilities than non-shared clonotypes did.

Trimming removed 0 bases from V and 2 bases from J; junction bases left unmatched: 5. This CDR3 spans 16 amino acids. In germline, CDR1 is WSHSY, CDR2 SAAADI. The naive CD8 subset, CD45RO-negative cells positively selected for CCR7, excluded terminally differentiated effector memory CD45RA+ cells. Per the original methods: Filtering differed because ImmunoSEQ produced junction-only sequences that carried no quality scores. Repertoires were generated with immunoSEQ multiplex PCR, while TCRdb's copy carries only in-frame clones and drops some. V and J calls plus clone size are reproduced from that table; the DNA served to infer D and trimming. The data contain 800,000 or so clones, around 96% of them singletons.

The source material was naive CD8+ T cells sorted from blood. The chain combines TRBV10-2 with TRBJ2-3, with TRBD2 identical over 7 bases. The source is a man between 25 and 39 years old in good health. In DNA form, the CDR3 reads TGCGCCAGCAGTGAGTCGCCTAGCGGATACACAGATACGCAGTATTTT. Its protein is CASSESPSGYTDTQYF.